The present T cell receptor beta chain was sequenced within a study of T-cell memory formation after mild COVID-19. Study in general: Largely, the TCR clusters proved donor specific.

The V gene's germline CDR1 is LGHNA and CDR2 YNFKEQ. The CDR3 is made up of 14 amino acids. V shed 0 bases and J shed 6 bases, with 9 bases lying between them. This clonotype has a handful of counts. Antigen unknown. Regarding the study as a whole: Among contracting clones, CD4+ were mainly CM/EM and CD8+ enriched in EMRA. Later expanders leaned CD4+, whereas day 15 to 85 contracting clones were balanced CD4/CD8.

Sample barcodes and UMIs were carried by the TCR alpha and TCR beta cDNA libraries that 5'RACE generated with constant-segment primers. TCRdb re-called the 5' RACE reads with MiXCR, one entry per CDR3 protein. The sample consists of 250,000 or so distinct CDR3 sequences, more than 15% of them appearing once. This receptor was obtained from a man aged 18 to 30 who had mild COVID-19 (a few samples of this study predate the infection). Cell type and time point are not known. The chain is built from TRBV4-2 and TRBJ1-5, with D hard to call. Source material: PBMCs or a T cell subset sorted from them (not recorded which). The CDR3 nucleotides read TGTGCCAGCAGCCAAGATCTGTGGGTTCAGCCCCAGCATTTT. It encodes CASSQDLWVQPQHF.